This TCR beta chain is drawn from a study of T-cell memory formation after mild COVID-19. As for the study in general: Clustering of TCRs was largely donor specific.

In its sample, this clonotype was seen a few times. Its cognate antigen is unknown. It was 5'RACE with constant-segment primers that produced the TCR alpha and TCR beta cDNA libraries, which carried sample barcodes and UMIs. TCRdb analysed the 5' RACE reads with MiXCR anew, one entry per CDR3 protein. The sample has a few hundred thousand distinct CDR3 sequences, roughly 19% seen once. Findings and caveats of the study: Researchers report contracting CD4+ clones mostly in CM and EM, with CD8+ clones in EMRA.

The germline gives CDR1 LGHDT, CDR2 YNNKEL (reference sequence). V was clipped by 7 bases and J by 0 bases, with 30 bases between them. The CDR3 runs to 20 residues. The origin of this receptor is a man younger than 30 who had mild COVID-19 (a few samples of this study predate the infection). Cell type and time point are not known. The sample comprised PBMCs or a T cell subset sorted from them (not recorded which). The gene calls are TRBV3-1 and TRBJ1-1; D not certain. This chain's CDR3 is CASTPKSPYGTDLMNTEAFF. In DNA, the CDR3 is TGTGCCAGCACCCCCAAGAGTCCATATGGCACGGACCTCATGAACACTGAAGCTTTCTTT.